Below, 28 T cell receptor beta chains from the same sample are listed, as sequenced in a study of cytotoxic CD8 clonotypes in ibrutinib-treated CLL. Profiling relied on immunoSEQ multiplex PCR, and the TCRdb table lists in-frame clones only, not all of them. The sample carries roughly 220,000 clones, about three quarters recorded once. Sample: PBMCs, taken after 12 months of ibrutinib treatment. The receptors stem from a human donor with chronic lymphocytic leukemia.

The chain combines TRBV6-5 with TRBJ2-7; maybe TRBD1 (5 bases). Germline V gives CDR1 MNHEY, CDR2 SVGAGI. This CDR3 is 14 amino acids long. The V end was cut by 1 base, the J end by 2 bases, with 9 bases between. The CDR3 sequence is CASSYWQGAYEQYF. The CDR3 DNA is TGTGCCAGCAGTTACTGGCAGGGCGCCTACGAGCAGTACTTC.

The chain is built from TRBV11-2 and TRBJ1-2; D is uncertain. Germline assignment: CDR1 SGHAT and CDR2 FQNNGV. Deletions cut 3 bases from V and 3 bases from J, with 14 bases between. This CDR3 has 15 residues. DNA for the CDR3: TGTGCCAGCAGCTTGAGCAGGACCGTGGACTATGGCTACACCTTC. Its translation is CASSLSRTVDYGYTF.

This rearrangement joins TRBV6-5 to TRBJ1-1; 7 bases align to TRBD1. Germline loops: CDR1 MNHEY, CDR2 SVGAGI. V shed 0 bases, J shed 2 bases, and the junction held 3 bases outside the gene matches. The CDR3 is 15 residues long. The CDR3 DNA reads TGTGCCAGCAGTTACTCCTGGACAGGAAACACTGAAGCTTTCTTT. This sequence encodes CASSYSWTGNTEAFF.

This clone was seen a handful of times. The chain couples TRBV12-5 to TRBJ2-5; unclear D gene. Looked up from germline, CDR1 is LGHNT and CDR2 is FRNRAP. This CDR3 is 14 amino acids long. Trimming pared 6 bases from V and 5 bases from J, leaving 16 bases between. CDR3 in amino acids: CASGRTPGRETQYF. CDR3 nucleotide sequence: TGTGCTAGTGGCCGAACCCCGGGTCGGGAGACCCAGTACTTC.

This chain joins TRBV7-9 and TRBJ2-7, with D perhaps TRBD1 (6 bases). V was clipped by 4 bases and J by 5 bases, with 12 bases between them. CDR3 length equals 13 residues. Germline-derived CDR1 and CDR2 are SEHNR and FQNEAQ (reference sequence). CDR3 amino acids: CASSSRQDHEQYF. DNA for the CDR3: TGTGCCAGCAGCTCAAGACAGGATCACGAGCAGTACTTC. Using reference TRBV7-9 and TRBJ2-7 for the parts outside the CDR3, the full variable domain is DTGVSQNPRHKITKRGQNVTFRCDPISEHNRLYWYRQTLGQGPEFLTYFQNEAQLEKSRLLSDRFSAERPKGSFSTLEIQRTEQGDSAMYLCASSSRQDHEQYFGPGTRLTVT.

As to this clone: Other DNA sequences in the same sample also yield this CDR3. This chain links TRBV5-1 with TRBJ2-5, with TRBD1 matching over 9 bases. The V gene's germline CDR1 is SGHRS and CDR2 YFSETQ. CDR3 length: 15 residues. J lost 2 bases, V lost 2 bases, and 4 bases had no gene match. CDR3 nucleotides: TGCGCCAGCAGCTTTCCCGGGACAGGGCAAGAGACCCAGTACTTC. It encodes CASSFPGTGQETQYF. Together with reference TRBV5-1 and TRBJ2-5, the CDR3 gives the full variable domain: KAGVTQTPRYLIKTRGQQVTLSCSPISGHRSVSWYQQTPGQGLQFLFEYFSETQRNKGNFPGRFSGRQFSNSRSEMNVSTLELGDSALYLCASSFPGTGQETQYFGPGTRLLVL.

This chain uses TRBV15 with TRBJ2-5; TRBD1 matches at 7 bases. Per germline, CDR1 LNHNV and CDR2 YYDKDF (reference sequence). The CDR3 has 14 amino acids. V dropped 9 bases and J dropped 2; count of bases not matched to a gene: 9. The CDR3 reads CATNRDRIQETQYF. CDR3 nucleotide sequence: TGTGCCACGAACCGGGACAGAATACAAGAGACCCAGTACTTC.

The rearrangement uses TRBV30 and TRBJ2-1, with no clear D. The germline V gene encodes CDR1 GTSNPN and CDR2 SVGIG (reference sequence). The CDR3 has 12 residues. V was cut by 0 bases and J by 10 bases, with 10 bases left in between. CDR3 in amino acids: CAWSVPPREQFF. CDR3 coding DNA: TGTGCCTGGAGTGTACCTCCCAGAGAGCAGTTCTTC.

The chain links TRBV6-4 to TRBJ1-5, with D possibly being TRBD1 (6 bases). Germline CDR1 reads MRHNA; CDR2 reads SNTAGT. Trimming removed 6 bases from V and 0 bases from J, with 9 bases in between. The CDR3 extends over 14 amino acids. This CDR3 reads CASSPQGSNQPQHF. For the CDR3, the DNA is TGTGCCAGCAGCCCACAGGGTAGCAATCAGCCCCAGCATTTT.

Concerning this clone: Other DNA sequences in the same sample also yield this CDR3. The chain carries TRBV27 and TRBJ1-3; 7 positions agree with TRBD1. Germline V gene sequence: CDR1 MNHEY, CDR2 SMNVEV (reference sequence). The CDR3 spans 16 residues. J gave up 2 bases and V 6 bases, and 10 bases lay outside the gene matches. This CDR3 reads CASSPSFGTAGNTIYF. CDR3 DNA sequence: TGTGCCAGCAGCCCATCCTTTGGGACAGCTGGAAACACCATATATTTT.

In this sample, this clone turned up once. V is TRBV29-1 and J is TRBJ1-2; a possible D gene is TRBD1 (5 bases). CDR3 size: 12 residues. From germline, CDR1 is SQVTM and CDR2 ANQGSEA. V gave up 7 bases and J gave up 4 bases, with 13 bases separating them. DNA of the CDR3: TGCAGCGACACTTCGGGGGGCTATGGCTACACCTTC. Translation: CSDTSGGYGYTF.

This clone turned up a few times. This chain's CDR3 is CASRPRGYSQETQYF. The DNA of the CDR3 is TGTGCCAGCAGACCCAGGGGGTACTCCCAAGAGACCCAGTACTTC. The chain recombines TRBV28 with TRBJ2-5; 7 positions agree with TRBD1. Per germline, CDR1 MDHEN and CDR2 SYDVKM. The CDR3 runs to 15 residues. Trimming took 6 bases from V and 1 from J; bases not matched to a gene: 8.

The CDR3 region is CASSQDSGVGTEAFF. DNA of the CDR3: TGCGCCAGCAGCCAAGATTCAGGGGTGGGGACTGAAGCTTTCTTT. The V and J genes are TRBV4-1 and TRBJ1-1; possibly TRBD1 for D (6 bases). Germline V lookup: CDR1 MGHRA, CDR2 YSYEKL. The V gene lost 0 bases and the J gene lost 5 bases, with 13 bases spanning the gap. The CDR3 contains 15 residues.

The J gene is TRBJ2-2, the V gene TRBV30, with no clear D. Trimming removed 3 bases at V and 6 bases at J, with 11 bases between. Germline loops: CDR1 GTSNPN, CDR2 SVGIG (reference sequence). This CDR3 has 13 amino acids. The CDR3 sequence: CAWSPRVAGELFF. The CDR3 DNA reads TGTGCCTGGAGCCCCCGGGTCGCCGGGGAGCTGTTTTTT.

This clone was counted only a few times. V is TRBV13 and J is TRBJ1-1; 9 bases fit TRBD1. The CDR3 length is 12 residues. Germline V gene data show CDR1 as PRHDT and CDR2 as FYEKMQ (reference sequence). Trimming at V came to 5 bases and at J to 11 bases, leaving 6 bases not matched to a gene. CDR3 loop: CASSPDRGDAFF. Here the CDR3 DNA reads TGTGCCAGCAGCCCCGACAGGGGGGACGCTTTCTTT.

To note about this clone: This specimen includes other DNA sequences encoding the same CDR3. J is TRBJ1-2 and V is TRBV5-1; D remains ambiguous. Germline lookup yields CDR1 SGHRS and CDR2 YFSETQ. The CDR3 is 12 residues long. V was trimmed by 4 bases and J by 5 bases, leaving 9 bases between them. The CDR3 sequence: CASSPGDYGYTF. The CDR3 DNA follows: TGCGCCAGCAGCCCCGGAGATTATGGCTACACCTTC.

The chain has TRBV5-1 and TRBJ1-1; maybe TRBD1 (6 bases). Trimming left V 4 bases short and J 4 bases short, with 17 bases between. Germline V CDR1 and CDR2: SGHRS, YFSETQ. The CDR3 consists of 15 residues. DNA for the CDR3: TGCGCCAGCAGCCCCCGTGCAGGGGTGGGCACTGAAGCTTTCTTT. Translating gives CASSPRAGVGTEAFF.

The chain combines TRBV28 with TRBJ2-3; TRBD2 is a possible D gene (6 bases). The ends were cut back, 2 bases at V and 13 bases at J, with 13 bases in the middle. Looked up from germline, CDR1 is MDHEN and CDR2 is SYDVKM. The CDR3 is 12 residues long. CDR3 nucleotide sequence: TGTGCCAGCAGTTTAAGAGGGCGGGAAGAGTATTTT. This gives the protein CASSLRGREEYF.

The CDR3 is CASSLRATERTEAFF. The CDR3 DNA sequence: TGTGCCAGCAGCTTGCGGGCAACAGAGAGGACTGAAGCTTTCTTT. The chain has TRBV7-2 and TRBJ1-1; D is uncertain. V shed 3 bases and J shed 5 bases, with 16 bases lying between them. Germline V lookup: CDR1 SGHTA, CDR2 FQGNSA. The length of the CDR3 is 15 residues. Looking up the rest from reference TRBV7-2 and TRBJ1-1 gives the full variable domain: GAGVSQSPSNKVTEKGKDVELRCDPISGHTALYWYRQSLGQGLEFLIYFQGNSAPDKSGLPSDRFSAERTGGSVSTLTIQRTQQEDSAVYLCASSLRATERTEAFFGQGTRLTVV.

The gene calls are TRBV25-1 and TRBJ2-2; possibly TRBD1 or TRBD2 for D (5 bases each). This CDR3 is 14 amino acids long. The V gene lost 2 bases and the J gene lost 4 bases, with 8 bases spanning the gap. Germline values: CDR1 MGHDK, CDR2 SYGVNS. CDR3 amino acids: CASSEQGRTGELFF. Written as DNA, the CDR3 is TGTGCCAGCAGTGAACAGGGACGCACCGGGGAGCTGTTTTTT.

A word on this clone: A read error may explain this, as a much larger clone is one base away. Written as DNA, the CDR3 is TGTGCCAGCAGGGGACAGGGGAACTATGGCTACACCTTC. Its translation: CASRGQGNYGYTF. The chain couples TRBV6-1 to TRBJ1-2; TRBD1 aligns across 10 bases. After removal of 6 bases from V and 2 bases from J, the junction contained 0 bases not matched to a gene. Germline CDR1 MNHNS, CDR2 SASEGT. The length of the CDR3 is 13 residues.

The V and J genes are TRBV6-5 and TRBJ1-1, with D possibly TRBD1 on 6 matching bases. The germline V and J ends were trimmed by 6 bases and 1 base, with 9 bases remaining between them. The CDR3 sequence is 13 residues long. Germline V lookup: CDR1 MNHEY, CDR2 SVGAGI. In DNA form, the CDR3 reads TGTGCCAGCAGGAGGGGGAGGAACACTGAAGCTTTCTTT. Its protein is CASRRGRNTEAFF.

The chain joins TRBV7-3 to TRBJ2-3; D could derive from TRBD1 or TRBD2 (6 bases each). Trimming left V 5 bases short and J 9 bases short, with 12 bases between. CDR1 and CDR2 (germline): SGHTA, FQGTGA. The CDR3 extends over 12 amino acids. The CDR3 DNA reads TGTGCCAGCAGCGCTCTAGGGGGGACGCAGTATTTT. Amino acids: CASSALGGTQYF.

The chain recombines TRBV27 with TRBJ2-1; either TRBD1 or TRBD2 may fit D (5 bases each). The germline V and J ends were trimmed by 4 bases and 6 bases, with 13 bases remaining between them. The length of the CDR3 is 14 residues. Germline assignment: CDR1 MNHEY and CDR2 SMNVEV (reference sequence). The CDR3 loop is CASSSWGGPNEQFF. CDR3 DNA: TGTGCCAGCAGTTCCTGGGGCGGGCCCAATGAGCAGTTCTTC.

This clone was detected a few times. V usage is TRBV7-2 and J usage is TRBJ2-7, with 14 bases aligning to TRBD2. The trim removed 3 bases at V and 2 bases at J, leaving 0 bases unmatched. The CDR3 covers 15 residues. Per germline, CDR1 SGHTA and CDR2 FQGNSA. The CDR3 region has the DNA TGTGCCAGCAGCTTGGGACTAGCGGGGGCCTACGAGCAGTACTTC. Encoded protein: CASSLGLAGAYEQYF.

This clone was seen only once. The chain uses TRBV2 and TRBJ2-1; the D is unclear. The ends were cut back, 3 bases at V and 9 bases at J, with 12 bases in the middle. The CDR3 extends over 13 amino acids. The germline CDR1 and CDR2 sequences are SNHLY and FYNNEI. The CDR3 nucleotides read TGTGCCAGCAGTGAGATTCGGAAAACTGAGCAGTTCTTC. This translates into CASSEIRKTEQFF. Drawing the rest from reference TRBV2 and TRBJ2-1, the complete variable domain is EPEVTQTPSHQVTQMGQEVILRCVPISNHLYFYWYRQILGQKVEFLVSFYNNEISEKSEIFDDQFSVERPDGSNFTLKIRSTKLEDSAMYFCASSEIRKTEQFFGPGTRLTVL.

In its sample, this clone was seen once. The V and J genes are TRBV1 and TRBJ1-5; the D segment call TRBD1 is taken from the table without a DNA check. TRBV1 is reported as a pseudogene. The CDR3 has 16 residues. CDR3 region: CTSSQPWDRINQPQHF. CDR3 DNA: TGCACCAGCAGCCAACCTTGGGACAGGATTAATCAGCCCCAGCATTTT.

The rearrangement links TRBV5-1 to TRBJ2-7; D unclear. The ends were cut back, 0 bases at V and 6 bases at J, with 13 bases in the middle. The CDR3 has 14 amino acids. CDR1 SGHRS and CDR2 YFSETQ come from the germline V gene. CDR3 nucleotide sequence: TGCGCCAGCAGCTTGGGGATGGCCGATTCCGAGCAGTACTTC. Its protein is CASSLGMADSEQYF.